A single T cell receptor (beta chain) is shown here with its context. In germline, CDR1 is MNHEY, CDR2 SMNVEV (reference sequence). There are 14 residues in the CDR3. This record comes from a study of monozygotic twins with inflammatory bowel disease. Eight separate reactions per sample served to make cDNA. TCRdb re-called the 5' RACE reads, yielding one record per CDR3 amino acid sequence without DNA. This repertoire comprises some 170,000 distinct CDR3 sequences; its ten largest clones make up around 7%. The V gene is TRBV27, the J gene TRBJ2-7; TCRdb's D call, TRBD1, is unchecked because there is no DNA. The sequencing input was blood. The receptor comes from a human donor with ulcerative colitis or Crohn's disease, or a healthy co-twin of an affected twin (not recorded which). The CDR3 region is CASSPSRGGYEQYF.